The T cell receptor beta chain under discussion was sequenced for a study of long-term antiretroviral therapy in people with HIV. Study results and caveats: Diversity remained lower than transplant donor controls, even though it increased after ART.

CDR3 length: 15 amino acids. Trimming cost V 4 bases and J 3 bases, with 13 bases left between them. Germline V CDR1 and CDR2: KGHSH, LQKENI. Researchers ran immunoSEQ v3.0 at survey level. Per-sample sequencing targets were about 40,000-55,000 T-cell genomes. This table comes from immunoSEQ multiplex PCR, and its TCRdb copy is limited to in-frame clones, with some not included. The sample lists about 24,000 clones, approximately 95% occurring once. On this clone itself: Antigen specificity is unknown.

The specimen was unsorted PBMCs, collected about 4.7 years after starting antiretroviral therapy. The V call is TRBV18, the J call TRBJ1-5; possibly TRBD1 for D (6 bases). The clonotype originates from a woman aged 50 to 60 with HIV. CDR3 coding DNA: TGTGCCAGCTCACAGGGTCAGGGGAACAATCAGCCCCAGCATTTT. Its protein is CASSQGQGNNQPQHF.